Listed below are T cell receptor beta chains from one sample, sequenced in a study of T-cell reconstitution after alpha-beta-depleted transplantation in children. TCRdb independently ran MiXCR on the PCR reads; one entry per CDR3 protein. The sample has fewer than 750,000 distinct CDR3 sequences, 27% seen once. Sequenced material: PBMCs, taken before TCRalphabeta/CD19-depleted stem cell transplant. These receptors originate from a boy under three years old with Wiskott-Aldrich syndrome, due to receive a stem cell transplant. Both conserved end residues are trimmed from each CDR3.

CDR3 protein,J gene,V gene
ASSYSPGTSTEAF,TRBJ1-1,TRBV6-5
ASSPVALRGEQF,TRBJ2-1,TRBV3-1
AISTGGRIFTEAF,TRBJ1-1,TRBV10-3
ASSLGWDISYEQY,TRBJ2-7,TRBV5-1
AIKGQGLGSGEQF,TRBJ2-1,TRBV10-3
ASKSMARGGPYNEQF,TRBJ2-1,TRBV5-1
ASSPGLAHEQY,TRBJ2-7,TRBV27
ASRSTGTVYEQY,TRBJ2-7,TRBV2
ASSLTHRVRGYGYT,TRBJ1-2,TRBV5-1
SLPAPNYGYT,TRBJ1-2,TRBV20-1
ASSPTRTDTQY,TRBJ2-3,TRBV7-3
ASSTGQGREQY,TRBJ2-7,TRBV18
ASSPWTPRGSNEQF,TRBJ2-1,TRBV5-1
SARAWVGDRSGNTIY,TRBJ1-3,TRBV20-1
ASSLGVGLIMNTEAF,TRBJ1-1,TRBV11-2
AIRDRDRVTGELF,TRBJ2-2,TRBV10-3
SARRPGRQMNTEAF,TRBJ1-1,TRBV20-1
ASRMGTGSSSGNTIY,TRBJ1-3,TRBV12-3/TRBV12-4
SVEPLLNEQF,TRBJ2-1,TRBV29-1
SAKSPGQGRDEQF,TRBJ2-1,TRBV20-1
ASSWGQGPDTQY,TRBJ2-3,TRBV5-1
ATSRDGTNEQF,TRBJ2-1,TRBV15
ASSLVRDYNEQF,TRBJ2-1,TRBV7-9
AISSGDRNEQY,TRBJ2-7,TRBV10-3
ASSYSLDSLGTQY,TRBJ2-5,TRBV6-5
ASSLERDYNEQF,TRBJ2-1,TRBV5-1
SVEDRGLAGGWVQF,TRBJ2-1,TRBV29-1
ASSSVRNQPQH,TRBJ1-5,TRBV6-2/TRBV6-3
ASSSRRSEQY,TRBJ2-7,TRBV27
AIREFSSDGELF,TRBJ2-2,TRBV10-3
ASGRGLQLDTQY,TRBJ2-3,TRBV2
SSFGTSGNYNEQF,TRBJ2-1,TRBV29-1
ASSIPGTGSYEQY,TRBJ2-7,TRBV11-2
ASRLDRDGEETQY,TRBJ2-5,TRBV12-3/TRBV12-4